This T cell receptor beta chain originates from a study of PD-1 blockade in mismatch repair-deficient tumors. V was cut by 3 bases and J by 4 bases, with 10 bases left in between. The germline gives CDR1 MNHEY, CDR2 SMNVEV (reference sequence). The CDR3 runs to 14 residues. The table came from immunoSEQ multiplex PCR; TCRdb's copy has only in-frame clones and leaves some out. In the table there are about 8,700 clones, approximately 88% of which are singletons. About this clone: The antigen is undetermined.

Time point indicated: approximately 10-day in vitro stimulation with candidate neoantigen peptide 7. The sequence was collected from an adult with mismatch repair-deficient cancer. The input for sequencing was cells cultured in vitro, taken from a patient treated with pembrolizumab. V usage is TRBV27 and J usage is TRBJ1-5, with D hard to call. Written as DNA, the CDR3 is TGTGCCAGCAGTTTCAACCTCTTTAATCAGCCCCAGCATTTT. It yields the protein CASSFNLFNQPQHF.